This TCR delta chain was obtained from a study of γδ T cells in repeated Plasmodium falciparum infection (dated by TCRdb to about 2021). Regarding the research as a whole: The natural-infection arm enrolled Malian children exposed to intense seasonal malaria transmission, compared against age and gender matched Australian children. Four controlled human malaria infections were administered to several malaria-naive U.S. adults over around 640 days by bites from P. falciparum NF54-infected Anopheles stephensi mosquitoes. Samples from controlled-infection subjects were taken at baseline, just before selected infections, and 21 days after each infection. Malian gammadelta TCR repertoires were analysed cross-sectionally during no-transmission periods and longitudinally across acute febrile malaria episodes. The study examined how repeated Plasmodium falciparum infection shapes the human gammadelta T cell repertoire, using natural infection in Mali and controlled human malaria infection. What the authors observed across the whole study: The Malian cohort came from a small rural village of predominantly one ethnic group, limiting generalizability. Across time and infection, the Vgamma9/Vdelta2+ TCR repertoires showed a highly stable polyclonal makeup, with many TCRgamma sequences overlapping between individuals. Waves of new clonotype selection in Vdelta2-negative, largely Vdelta1+, gammadelta TCR repertoires appeared to be driven by repeated controlled infections. Analysis of inter-individual variability in gammadelta T cell responses was limited by the small size of the controlled-infection cohort. Compared with the repertoires of Australian children, the Vdelta2-negative gammadelta TCR repertoires of Malian children appeared more clonally expanded, less diverse and less shared.

Of note for this clone: There is no known antigen for this receptor. It is likely a read error: a sequence one base away is far more abundant. Different DNA sequences within this sample yield the same CDR3.

Vgamma9/Vdelta2+ and Vdelta2-negative gammadelta T cell populations were flow-sorted from peripheral blood mononuclear cells for bulk TCR repertoire analysis. The CDR3 starts with the cysteine, ends with the phenylalanine, and has 22 residues. Only CDR3 DNA remains: 66 bases, in frame from the first base. The germline V gene supplies CDR1 TSWWSYY and CDR2 QGS. The receptor library was made with multiplex PCR. The sequencer was an Illumina MiSeq. From each sorted gammadelta T cell sample, both TCR gamma (TRG) and TCR delta (TRD) chains were sequenced. In the paper's pipeline: The repertoire analyses drew on clonotype tree plots, the accumulated frequency of the top 20 clonotypes, and diversity index (DI) and D75 metrics. TCRdb called clones from the public reads with CATT, and repeated DNA sequences were later combined into one row. TCRdb's processing, not the authors' own work, is the source of the V and J calls. The sample yields more than 70,000 delta-chain clones; roughly 0.9% were counted once. The ten largest make up around a tenth of the sample.

Sequencing used gamma-delta T cells from blood. The chain is encoded by TRDV1 joined to TRDJ1, and possibly TRDD3, on 6 matching bases. This TCR was recovered from a pool of human donors (malaria-infected and uninfected, not separated). The CDR3 region reads CALGELGGDLGTGNYLSDKLIF. Here is the DNA: TGTGCTCTGGGGGAACTTGGAGGGGACTTAGGTACTGGGAACTACCTTTCCGATAAACTCATCTTT.